Shown below are 28 T cell receptor beta chains from a single sample sequenced in a study of blood T cell repertoires in COVID-19. Clones were read by immunoSEQ multiplex PCR, and TCRdb kept only the in-frame ones, dropping some. The sample carries 65,000 to 75,000 clones, 80% recorded once. The sequenced sample consisted of peripheral blood. These receptors were taken from a human donor in a cohort sampled during active COVID-19.

This chain uses TRBV7-9 with TRBJ1-4; 7 nucleotides align to TRBD1. The CDR3 has 16 residues. J was trimmed by 8 bases and V by 1 base; bases with no gene match: 10. Looked up from germline, CDR1 is SEHNR and CDR2 is FQNEAQ (reference sequence). The CDR3 here is CASSLVATGVDEKLFF. The CDR3, as DNA: TGTGCCAGCAGCTTAGTAGCAACAGGGGTGGACGAAAAACTGTTTTTT.

This clone occurred a few times. The chain joins TRBV6-5 to TRBJ1-1, with D tentatively TRBD1 (5 bases). The CDR3 consists of 15 residues. V was pared by 5 bases and J by 5 bases, with 18 bases between. The germline gives CDR1 MNHEY, CDR2 SVGAGI. The CDR3 reads CASSKRYTGSTEAFF. The CDR3 region has the DNA TGTGCCAGCAGTAAGCGCTACACAGGAAGTACTGAAGCTTTCTTT.

The V gene is TRBV5-6, the J gene TRBJ1-5; the D gene is possibly TRBD1 (5 bases). V was clipped by 1 base and J by 6 bases, with 14 bases between them. Germline CDR1 SGHDT, CDR2 YYEEEE. The CDR3 consists of 15 residues. The CDR3 loop reads CASSLYQGGVQPQHF. The CDR3 coding sequence is TGTGCCAGCAGCTTGTATCAGGGTGGCGTTCAGCCCCAGCATTTT. The entire variable domain, with the rest obtained from reference TRBV5-6 and TRBJ1-5, is as follows: DAGVTQSPTHLIKTRGQQVTLRCSPKSGHDTVSWYQQALGQGPQFIFQYYEEEERQRGNFPDRFSGHQFPNYSSELNVNALLLGDSALYLCASSLYQGGVQPQHFGDGTRLSIL.

This chain connects TRBV9 to TRBJ1-6; 7 bases are a match to TRBD1. Germline V gives CDR1 SGDLS, CDR2 YYNGEE. This CDR3 has 15 amino acids. Germline trimming cut 4 bases from V and 6 bases from J; bases unmatched to any gene: 7. The CDR3 region has the DNA TGTGCCAGCAGCCAAACAGGGGAGTTTAATTCACCCCTCCACTTT. Residues: CASSQTGEFNSPLHF.

V is TRBV6-6 and J is TRBJ1-5; the D is unclear. V lost 9 bases, J lost 4 bases, and 16 bases lay in between. Looked up from germline, CDR1 is MNHNY and CDR2 is SVGAGI (reference sequence). This CDR3 is 14 amino acids long. The CDR3 here is CASYMMGTNQPQHF. The CDR3 DNA follows: TGTGCCAGTTACATGATGGGCACTAATCAGCCCCAGCATTTT.

The CDR3 DNA reads as TGTGCCATCAGTGACCCTTACATACCTAGCACAGATACGCAGTATTTT. Its translation: CAISDPYIPSTDTQYF. The chain is built from TRBV10-3 and TRBJ2-3, with D unresolved. The ends were cut back, 3 bases at V and 0 bases at J, with 13 bases in the middle. Germline values: CDR1 ENHRY, CDR2 SYGVKD. The CDR3 extends over 16 amino acids.

The V and J genes are TRBV6-2 or TRBV6-3 and TRBJ2-5; TRBD2 matches at 10 bases. Germline-derived CDR1 and CDR2 are MNHEY and SVGEGT. The trim removed 2 bases at V and 2 bases at J, leaving 2 bases unmatched. The CDR3 has 15 amino acids. CDR3 bases: TGTGCCAGCAGTTACAGGACTAGCGGTCAAGAGACCCAGTACTTC. Translated, it gives CASSYRTSGQETQYF.

This rearrangement joins TRBV19 to TRBJ2-7; 12 bases map to TRBD1. Germline V gene lookup returns CDR1 LNHDA and CDR2 SQIVND (reference sequence). The CDR3 is 16 amino acids. J gave up 2 bases and V 3 bases, and 5 bases lay outside the gene matches. Here the CDR3 reads CASSIGGQGATYEQYF. The CDR3 nucleotides read TGTGCCAGTAGTATTGGGGGACAGGGGGCTACCTACGAGCAGTACTTC.

Written as DNA, the CDR3 is TGTGCCAGCAGTTCCCTAGGAGAAAAACTGTTTTTT. Amino acid sequence: CASSSLGEKLFF. This chain uses TRBV27 with TRBJ1-4; D remains ambiguous. The V gene's germline CDR1 is MNHEY and CDR2 SMNVEV (reference sequence). V shed 4 bases and J shed 8 bases, with 8 bases lying between them. The CDR3 is 12 amino acids.

This clone was observed a handful of times. The V call is TRBV7-9, the J call TRBJ2-1, with a possible D match to TRBD2 (6 bases). In germline, CDR1 is SEHNR, CDR2 FQNEAQ (reference sequence). This CDR3 has 14 residues. Trimming pared 8 bases from V and 0 bases from J, leaving 11 bases between. The DNA for the CDR3 is TGTGCCAGCCGCGCGGGGATCTCCTACAATGAGCAGTTCTTC. Translated, it gives CASRAGISYNEQFF. Together with reference TRBV7-9 and TRBJ2-1, the CDR3 gives the full variable domain: DTGVSQNPRHKITKRGQNVTFRCDPISEHNRLYWYRQTLGQGPEFLTYFQNEAQLEKSRLLSDRFSAERPKGSFSTLEIQRTEQGDSAMYLCASRAGISYNEQFFGPGTRLTVL.

V and J are TRBV11-3 and TRBJ2-1; TRBD2 is a possible D gene (6 bases). Germline V CDR1 and CDR2: SGHNT, YENEEA. V was cut by 3 bases and J by 7 bases, with 13 bases left in between. CDR3 length: 14 residues. Here the CDR3 DNA reads TGTGCCAGCAGCTTTGCGGGAAGGAAAAATGAGCAGTTCTTC. Amino acid sequence: CASSFAGRKNEQFF.

The genes are TRBV7-3 and TRBJ2-2; D might be TRBD2 (5 bases). The CDR3 totals 15 residues. Trimming took 1 base from V and 7 from J, leaving 13 bases between them. Looked up from germline, CDR1 is SGHTA and CDR2 is FQGTGA. CDR3 in amino acids: CASSLKPSRGGELFF. As DNA, the CDR3 is TGTGCCAGCAGCTTAAAGCCCTCTCGGGGCGGGGAGCTGTTTTTT.

The V call is TRBV19, the J call TRBJ1-5; 8 bases align to TRBD1. In germline, CDR1 is LNHDA, CDR2 SQIVND (reference sequence). V dropped 5 bases and J dropped 6; count of bases not matched to a gene: 9. This CDR3 comprises 15 residues. The CDR3 protein is CASSLAQGGGQPQHF. For the CDR3, the DNA is TGTGCCAGTAGTCTAGCACAGGGGGGGGGTCAGCCCCAGCATTTT.

The chain combines TRBV19 with TRBJ2-5; maybe TRBD1 (6 bases). CDR3 length equals 12 residues. V was cut by 4 bases and J by 4 bases, with 7 bases left in between. The germline V gene encodes CDR1 LNHDA and CDR2 SQIVND (reference sequence). As DNA, the CDR3 is TGTGCCAGTAGTACAGGGGTAGAGACCCAGTACTTC. Its translation: CASSTGVETQYF. Using reference TRBV19 and TRBJ2-5 for the parts outside the CDR3, the full variable domain is DGGITQSPKYLFRKEGQNVTLSCEQNLNHDAMYWYRQDPGQGLRLIYYSQIVNDFQKGDIAEGYSVSREKKESFPLTVTSAQKNPTAFYLCASSTGVETQYFGPGTRLLVL.

The chain recombines TRBV25-1 with TRBJ1-2; tentatively, D is TRBD1 (6 bases). Germline values: CDR1 MGHDK, CDR2 SYGVNS. The CDR3 is 13 residues long. Trimming stripped 6 bases from V and 0 bases from J, with 8 bases between. This CDR3 reads CASRDRSNYGYTF. For the CDR3, the DNA is TGTGCCAGCAGGGACAGATCTAACTATGGCTACACCTTC.

The chain employs TRBV28 and TRBJ2-3; no reliable D call. Trimming left V 7 bases short and J 2 bases short, with 13 bases between. Germline values: CDR1 MDHEN, CDR2 SYDVKM. The CDR3 sequence is 14 residues long. CDR3 residues: CASTLTPNTDTQYF. In DNA form, the CDR3 reads TGTGCCAGCACCCTTACTCCTAACACAGATACGCAGTATTTT. Filled out from reference TRBV28 and TRBJ2-3, the complete variable domain reads DVKVTQSSRYLVKRTGEKVFLECVQDMDHENMFWYRQDPGLGLRLIYFSYDVKMKEKGDIPEGYSVSREKKERFSLILESASTNQTSMYLCASTLTPNTDTQYFGPGTRLTVL.

The chain joins TRBV4-2 to TRBJ1-1; D possibly corresponds to TRBD1 (6 bases). CDR3 size: 15 residues. From germline, CDR1 is LGHNA and CDR2 YNFKEQ. Trimming pared 4 bases from V and 1 base from J, leaving 13 bases between. The CDR3 DNA reads as TGTGCCAGCAGCCGGGAAGGACAGTCGAACACTGAAGCTTTCTTT. Encoded protein: CASSREGQSNTEAFF.

The genes are TRBV28 and TRBJ1-5, with 8 bases that match TRBD1. Trimming took 4 bases from V and 9 from J; bases not matched to a gene: 8. Per germline, CDR1 MDHEN and CDR2 SYDVKM. CDR3 length: 14 residues. The CDR3 region is CASSSGQGLGPQHF. DNA for the CDR3: TGTGCCAGCAGTTCAGGACAGGGCCTCGGGCCCCAGCATTTT.

The chain couples TRBV5-6 to TRBJ2-7; D might be TRBD1 (6 bases). V lost 0 bases to trimming and J lost 6 bases, with 19 bases between them. The CDR3 spans 16 residues. CDR1 and CDR2 (germline): SGHDT, YYEEEE. CDR3 DNA sequence: TGTGCCAGCAGCTTGGTCTCTCTTAACAGGGTAGCCGAGCAGTACGTC. Translation: CASSLVSLNRVAEQYV.

This clone was detected only a few times. V usage is TRBV18 and J usage is TRBJ2-1, with D possibly TRBD2 on 5 matching bases. The V and J ends lost 2 bases and 0 bases respectively, with 20 bases between them. The CDR3 spans 19 residues. Per the germline V gene, CDR1 is KGHSH and CDR2 is LQKENI. The CDR3, as DNA: TGTGCCAGCTCACCATTACGGGGAGTGGGGTTGAGCTCCTACAATGAGCAGTTCTTC. As protein: CASSPLRGVGLSSYNEQFF.

The genes are TRBV10-3 and TRBJ2-7, with 8 bases that match TRBD1. Germline lookup yields CDR1 ENHRY and CDR2 SYGVKD. CDR3 length equals 12 residues. DNA for the CDR3: TGTGCTGGAGGGACAGGAGCCTACGAGCAGTACTTC. It codes for CAGGTGAYEQYF.

J is TRBJ1-6 and V is TRBV7-9; 7 nucleotides match TRBD1. Germline V CDR1 and CDR2: SEHNR, FQNEAQ (reference sequence). The CDR3 is 16 residues long. V lost 0 bases to trimming and J lost 7 bases; unmatched junction nucleotides: 6. CDR3 DNA: TGTGCCAGCAGCTTAGCCCTACAGGGGCCGAATTCACCCCTCCACTTT. Protein: CASSLALQGPNSPLHF. Variable domain in full (rest from reference TRBV7-9 and TRBJ1-6): DTGVSQNPRHKITKRGQNVTFRCDPISEHNRLYWYRQTLGQGPEFLTYFQNEAQLEKSRLLSDRFSAERPKGSFSTLEIQRTEQGDSAMYLCASSLALQGPNSPLHFGNGTRLTVT.

The chain joins TRBV3-1 (or the pseudogene TRBV3-2) to TRBJ2-1; weak D call: TRBD1 (5 bases). Per germline, CDR1 LGHDT and CDR2 YNNKEL (reference sequence). Trimming took off 1 base at V and 6 bases at J, with 10 bases between the two ends. The CDR3 spans 14 residues. The CDR3: CASSQGGFGNEQFF. CDR3 nucleotides: TGTGCCAGCAGCCAAGGGGGCTTTGGCAATGAGCAGTTCTTC.

The chain is built from TRBV15 and TRBJ2-5, with D uncertain. The V end lost 1 base, the J end lost 5 bases, and 11 bases lay between the germline ends. Germline V gene data show CDR1 as LNHNV and CDR2 as YYDKDF (reference sequence). The CDR3 has 14 residues. The CDR3 DNA is TGTGCCACCAGCAGAGGTGGCGTCGGGGAGACCCAGTACTTC. Protein product: CATSRGGVGETQYF.

The CDR3 coding sequence is TGCAGCGTTGGACAGGGTTTTAATTCACCCCTCCACTTT. Translating gives CSVGQGFNSPLHF. The rearrangement links TRBV29-1 to TRBJ1-6; 7 bases fit TRBD1. The CDR3 has 13 amino acids. Germline CDR1 is SQVTM and CDR2 is ANQGSEA. Trimming at V came to 4 bases and at J to 6 bases, leaving 3 bases not matched to a gene.

The chain uses TRBV6-5 and TRBJ2-7, with 10 bases fitting TRBD2. The germline V gene encodes CDR1 MNHEY and CDR2 SVGAGI. The junction had 4 bases not matched to a gene; V was cut back by 7 bases and J by 1 base. This CDR3 is built from 14 residues. As DNA, the CDR3 is TGTGCCAGCAACCGACTAGCGGGTTCCTACGAGCAGTACTTC. It translates to CASNRLAGSYEQYF.

The chain links TRBV7-9 to TRBJ2-1; TRBD2 might be the D (7 bases). V dropped 5 bases and J dropped 6 bases, with 17 bases sitting between them. Germline-derived CDR1 and CDR2 are SEHNR and FQNEAQ (reference sequence). This CDR3 is built from 15 residues. The CDR3, as DNA: TGTGCCAGCAGCCCGGTCGGGGGGCTGGGCAATGAGCAGTTCTTC. Protein product: CASSPVGGLGNEQFF.

The gene calls are TRBV18 and TRBJ2-7; D may be TRBD1 (6 bases). Germline CDR1 and CDR2: KGHSH and LQKENI. This CDR3 spans 13 amino acids. Deletions cut 4 bases from V and 3 bases from J, with 10 bases between. CDR3 nucleotide sequence: TGTGCCAGCTCACTCACGGACAGCTACGAGCAGTACTTC. Translation gives CASSLTDSYEQYF.